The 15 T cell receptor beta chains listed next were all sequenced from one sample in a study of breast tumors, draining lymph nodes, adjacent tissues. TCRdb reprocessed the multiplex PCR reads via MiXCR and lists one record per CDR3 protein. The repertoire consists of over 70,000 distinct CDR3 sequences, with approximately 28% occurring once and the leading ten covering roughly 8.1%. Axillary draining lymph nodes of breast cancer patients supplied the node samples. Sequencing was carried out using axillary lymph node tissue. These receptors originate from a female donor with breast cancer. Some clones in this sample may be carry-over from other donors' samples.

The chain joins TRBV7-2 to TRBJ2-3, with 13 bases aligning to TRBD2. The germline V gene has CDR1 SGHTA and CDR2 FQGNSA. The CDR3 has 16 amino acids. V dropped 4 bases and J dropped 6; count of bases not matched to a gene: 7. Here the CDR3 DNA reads TGTGCCAGCAGCTCCAGGACTAGCGGGAGCCCCGATACGCAGTATTTT. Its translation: CASSSRTSGSPDTQYF.

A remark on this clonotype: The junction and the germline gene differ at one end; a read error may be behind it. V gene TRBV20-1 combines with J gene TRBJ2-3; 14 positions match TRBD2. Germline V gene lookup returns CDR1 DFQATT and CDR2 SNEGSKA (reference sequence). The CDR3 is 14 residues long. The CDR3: CSAATSGRDYTQCF. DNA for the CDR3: TGCAGTGCTGCGACTAGCGGGAGGGATTATACCCAGTGTTTT.

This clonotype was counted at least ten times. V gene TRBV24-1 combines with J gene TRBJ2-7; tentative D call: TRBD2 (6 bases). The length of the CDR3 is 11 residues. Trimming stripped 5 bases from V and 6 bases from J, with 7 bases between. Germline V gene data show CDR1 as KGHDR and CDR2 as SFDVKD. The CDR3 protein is CATSAGGEQYF. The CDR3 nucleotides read TGTGCCACCAGTGCCGGGGGCGAGCAGTACTTC.

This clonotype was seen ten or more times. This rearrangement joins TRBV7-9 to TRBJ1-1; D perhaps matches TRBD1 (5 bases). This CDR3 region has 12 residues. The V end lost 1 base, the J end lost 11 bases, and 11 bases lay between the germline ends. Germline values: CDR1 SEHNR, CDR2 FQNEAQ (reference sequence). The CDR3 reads CASSLGGPGAFF. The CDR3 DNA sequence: TGTGCCAGCAGCTTAGGGGGCCCCGGCGCTTTCTTT.

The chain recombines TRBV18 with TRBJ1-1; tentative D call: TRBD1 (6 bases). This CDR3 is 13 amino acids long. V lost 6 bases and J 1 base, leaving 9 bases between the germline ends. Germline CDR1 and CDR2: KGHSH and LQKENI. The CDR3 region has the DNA TGTGCCAGCTCCCGACAGGAGAACACTGAAGCTTTCTTT. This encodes CASSRQENTEAFF.

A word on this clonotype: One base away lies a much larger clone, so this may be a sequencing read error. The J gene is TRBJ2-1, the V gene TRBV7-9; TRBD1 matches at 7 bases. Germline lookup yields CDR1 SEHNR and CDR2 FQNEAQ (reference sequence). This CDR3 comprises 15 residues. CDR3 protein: CASRENRGNNNEQLF. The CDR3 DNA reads TGTGCCAGCAGAGAAAACAGGGGTAATAACAATGAGCAGCTCTTC. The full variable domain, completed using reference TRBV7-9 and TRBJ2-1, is DTGVSQNPRHKITKRGQNVTFRCDPISEHNRLYWYRQTLGQGPEFLTYFQNEAQLEKSRLLSDRFSAERPKGSFSTLEIQRTEQGDSAMYLCASRENRGNNNEQLFGPGTRLTVL.

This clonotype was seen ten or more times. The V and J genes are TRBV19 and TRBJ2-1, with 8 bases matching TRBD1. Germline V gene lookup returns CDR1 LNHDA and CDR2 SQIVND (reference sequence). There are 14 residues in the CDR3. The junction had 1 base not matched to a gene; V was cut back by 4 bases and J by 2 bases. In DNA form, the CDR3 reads TGTGCCAGTAGTAGGACAGGGACCTACAATGAGCAGTTCTTC. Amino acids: CASSRTGTYNEQFF. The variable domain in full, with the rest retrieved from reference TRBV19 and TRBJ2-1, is DGGITQSPKYLFRKEGQNVTLSCEQNLNHDAMYWYRQDPGQGLRLIYYSQIVNDFQKGDIAEGYSVSREKKESFPLTVTSAQKNPTAFYLCASSRTGTYNEQFFGPGTRLTVL.

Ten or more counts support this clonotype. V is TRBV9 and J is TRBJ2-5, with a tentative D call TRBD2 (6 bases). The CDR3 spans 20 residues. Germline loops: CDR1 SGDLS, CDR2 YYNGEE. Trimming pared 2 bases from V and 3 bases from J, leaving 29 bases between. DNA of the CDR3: TGTGCCAGCAGCGTTACTCCCGGAGGGGCTCGGGATAGCCACAAAGAGACCCAGTACTTC. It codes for CASSVTPGGARDSHKETQYF. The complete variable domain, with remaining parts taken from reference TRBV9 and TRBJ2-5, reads DSGVTQTPKHLITATGQRVTLRCSPRSGDLSVYWYQQSLDQGLQFLIQYYNGEERAKGNILERFSAQQFPDLHSELNLSSLELGDSALYFCASSVTPGGARDSHKETQYFGPGTRLLVL.

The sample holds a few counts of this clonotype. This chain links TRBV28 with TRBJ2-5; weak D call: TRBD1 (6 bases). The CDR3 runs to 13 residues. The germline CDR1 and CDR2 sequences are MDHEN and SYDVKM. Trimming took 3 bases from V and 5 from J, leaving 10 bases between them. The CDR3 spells CASSFRQGETQYF. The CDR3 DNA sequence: TGTGCCAGCAGTTTCCGCCAGGGGGAGACCCAGTACTTC.

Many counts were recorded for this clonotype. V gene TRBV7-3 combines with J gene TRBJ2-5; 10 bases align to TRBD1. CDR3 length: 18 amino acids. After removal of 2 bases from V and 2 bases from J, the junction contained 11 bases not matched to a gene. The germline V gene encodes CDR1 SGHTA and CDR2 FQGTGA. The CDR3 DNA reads TGTGCCAGCAGCTTACACCCGGCGGGACAGGGGCGACAAGAGACCCAGTACTTC. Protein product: CASSLHPAGQGRQETQYF. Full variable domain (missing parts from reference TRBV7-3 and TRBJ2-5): GAGVSQTPSNKVTEKGKYVELRCDPISGHTALYWYRQSLGQGPEFLIYFQGTGAADDSGLPNDRFFAVRPEGSVSTLKIQRTERGDSAVYLCASSLHPAGQGRQETQYFGPGTRLLVL.

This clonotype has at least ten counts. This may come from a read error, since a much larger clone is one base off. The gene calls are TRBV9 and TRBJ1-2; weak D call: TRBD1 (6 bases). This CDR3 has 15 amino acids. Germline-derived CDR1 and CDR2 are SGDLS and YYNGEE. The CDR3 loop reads CASSPPAGASYGSTF. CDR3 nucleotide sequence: TGTGCCAGCAGCCCGCCAGCAGGGGCAAGCTATGGCTCCACCTTC.

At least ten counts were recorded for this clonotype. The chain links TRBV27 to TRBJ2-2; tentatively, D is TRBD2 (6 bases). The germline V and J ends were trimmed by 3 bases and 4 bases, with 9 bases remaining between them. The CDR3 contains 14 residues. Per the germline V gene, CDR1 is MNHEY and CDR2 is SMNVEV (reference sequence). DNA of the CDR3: TGTGCCAGCAGTTTTCGGGGGTTCACCGGGGAGCTGTTTTTT. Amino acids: CASSFRGFTGELFF.

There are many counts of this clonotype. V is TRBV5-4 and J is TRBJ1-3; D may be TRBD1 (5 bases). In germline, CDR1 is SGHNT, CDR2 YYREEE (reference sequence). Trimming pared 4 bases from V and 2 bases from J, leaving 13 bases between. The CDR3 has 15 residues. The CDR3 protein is CASSPVGGTGNTIYF. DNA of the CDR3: TGTGCCAGCAGCCCAGTCGGGGGGACTGGAAACACCATATATTTT. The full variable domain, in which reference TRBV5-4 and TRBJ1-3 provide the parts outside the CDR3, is ETGVTQSPTHLIKTRGQQVTLRCSSQSGHNTVSWYQQALGQGPQFIFQYYREEENGRGNFPPRFSGLQFPNYSSELNVNALELDDSALYLCASSPVGGTGNTIYFGEGSWLTVV.

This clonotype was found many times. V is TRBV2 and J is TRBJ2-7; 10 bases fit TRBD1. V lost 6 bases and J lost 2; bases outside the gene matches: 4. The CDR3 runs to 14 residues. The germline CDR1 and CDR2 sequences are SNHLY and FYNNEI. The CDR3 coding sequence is TGTGCCAGCAGAAAGGGACAGGGGACCTACGAGCAGTACTTC. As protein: CASRKGQGTYEQYF. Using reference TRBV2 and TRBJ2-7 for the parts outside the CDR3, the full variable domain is EPEVTQTPSHQVTQMGQEVILRCVPISNHLYFYWYRQILGQKVEFLVSFYNNEISEKSEIFDDQFSVERPDGSNFTLKIRSTKLEDSAMYFCASRKGQGTYEQYFGPGTRLTVT.

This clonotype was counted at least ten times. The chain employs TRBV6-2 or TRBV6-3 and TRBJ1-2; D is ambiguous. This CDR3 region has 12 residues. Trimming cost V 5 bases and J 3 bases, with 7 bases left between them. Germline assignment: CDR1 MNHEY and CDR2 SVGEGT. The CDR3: CASSRSDYGYTF. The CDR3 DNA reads TGTGCCAGCAGTCGAAGCGACTATGGCTACACCTTC.